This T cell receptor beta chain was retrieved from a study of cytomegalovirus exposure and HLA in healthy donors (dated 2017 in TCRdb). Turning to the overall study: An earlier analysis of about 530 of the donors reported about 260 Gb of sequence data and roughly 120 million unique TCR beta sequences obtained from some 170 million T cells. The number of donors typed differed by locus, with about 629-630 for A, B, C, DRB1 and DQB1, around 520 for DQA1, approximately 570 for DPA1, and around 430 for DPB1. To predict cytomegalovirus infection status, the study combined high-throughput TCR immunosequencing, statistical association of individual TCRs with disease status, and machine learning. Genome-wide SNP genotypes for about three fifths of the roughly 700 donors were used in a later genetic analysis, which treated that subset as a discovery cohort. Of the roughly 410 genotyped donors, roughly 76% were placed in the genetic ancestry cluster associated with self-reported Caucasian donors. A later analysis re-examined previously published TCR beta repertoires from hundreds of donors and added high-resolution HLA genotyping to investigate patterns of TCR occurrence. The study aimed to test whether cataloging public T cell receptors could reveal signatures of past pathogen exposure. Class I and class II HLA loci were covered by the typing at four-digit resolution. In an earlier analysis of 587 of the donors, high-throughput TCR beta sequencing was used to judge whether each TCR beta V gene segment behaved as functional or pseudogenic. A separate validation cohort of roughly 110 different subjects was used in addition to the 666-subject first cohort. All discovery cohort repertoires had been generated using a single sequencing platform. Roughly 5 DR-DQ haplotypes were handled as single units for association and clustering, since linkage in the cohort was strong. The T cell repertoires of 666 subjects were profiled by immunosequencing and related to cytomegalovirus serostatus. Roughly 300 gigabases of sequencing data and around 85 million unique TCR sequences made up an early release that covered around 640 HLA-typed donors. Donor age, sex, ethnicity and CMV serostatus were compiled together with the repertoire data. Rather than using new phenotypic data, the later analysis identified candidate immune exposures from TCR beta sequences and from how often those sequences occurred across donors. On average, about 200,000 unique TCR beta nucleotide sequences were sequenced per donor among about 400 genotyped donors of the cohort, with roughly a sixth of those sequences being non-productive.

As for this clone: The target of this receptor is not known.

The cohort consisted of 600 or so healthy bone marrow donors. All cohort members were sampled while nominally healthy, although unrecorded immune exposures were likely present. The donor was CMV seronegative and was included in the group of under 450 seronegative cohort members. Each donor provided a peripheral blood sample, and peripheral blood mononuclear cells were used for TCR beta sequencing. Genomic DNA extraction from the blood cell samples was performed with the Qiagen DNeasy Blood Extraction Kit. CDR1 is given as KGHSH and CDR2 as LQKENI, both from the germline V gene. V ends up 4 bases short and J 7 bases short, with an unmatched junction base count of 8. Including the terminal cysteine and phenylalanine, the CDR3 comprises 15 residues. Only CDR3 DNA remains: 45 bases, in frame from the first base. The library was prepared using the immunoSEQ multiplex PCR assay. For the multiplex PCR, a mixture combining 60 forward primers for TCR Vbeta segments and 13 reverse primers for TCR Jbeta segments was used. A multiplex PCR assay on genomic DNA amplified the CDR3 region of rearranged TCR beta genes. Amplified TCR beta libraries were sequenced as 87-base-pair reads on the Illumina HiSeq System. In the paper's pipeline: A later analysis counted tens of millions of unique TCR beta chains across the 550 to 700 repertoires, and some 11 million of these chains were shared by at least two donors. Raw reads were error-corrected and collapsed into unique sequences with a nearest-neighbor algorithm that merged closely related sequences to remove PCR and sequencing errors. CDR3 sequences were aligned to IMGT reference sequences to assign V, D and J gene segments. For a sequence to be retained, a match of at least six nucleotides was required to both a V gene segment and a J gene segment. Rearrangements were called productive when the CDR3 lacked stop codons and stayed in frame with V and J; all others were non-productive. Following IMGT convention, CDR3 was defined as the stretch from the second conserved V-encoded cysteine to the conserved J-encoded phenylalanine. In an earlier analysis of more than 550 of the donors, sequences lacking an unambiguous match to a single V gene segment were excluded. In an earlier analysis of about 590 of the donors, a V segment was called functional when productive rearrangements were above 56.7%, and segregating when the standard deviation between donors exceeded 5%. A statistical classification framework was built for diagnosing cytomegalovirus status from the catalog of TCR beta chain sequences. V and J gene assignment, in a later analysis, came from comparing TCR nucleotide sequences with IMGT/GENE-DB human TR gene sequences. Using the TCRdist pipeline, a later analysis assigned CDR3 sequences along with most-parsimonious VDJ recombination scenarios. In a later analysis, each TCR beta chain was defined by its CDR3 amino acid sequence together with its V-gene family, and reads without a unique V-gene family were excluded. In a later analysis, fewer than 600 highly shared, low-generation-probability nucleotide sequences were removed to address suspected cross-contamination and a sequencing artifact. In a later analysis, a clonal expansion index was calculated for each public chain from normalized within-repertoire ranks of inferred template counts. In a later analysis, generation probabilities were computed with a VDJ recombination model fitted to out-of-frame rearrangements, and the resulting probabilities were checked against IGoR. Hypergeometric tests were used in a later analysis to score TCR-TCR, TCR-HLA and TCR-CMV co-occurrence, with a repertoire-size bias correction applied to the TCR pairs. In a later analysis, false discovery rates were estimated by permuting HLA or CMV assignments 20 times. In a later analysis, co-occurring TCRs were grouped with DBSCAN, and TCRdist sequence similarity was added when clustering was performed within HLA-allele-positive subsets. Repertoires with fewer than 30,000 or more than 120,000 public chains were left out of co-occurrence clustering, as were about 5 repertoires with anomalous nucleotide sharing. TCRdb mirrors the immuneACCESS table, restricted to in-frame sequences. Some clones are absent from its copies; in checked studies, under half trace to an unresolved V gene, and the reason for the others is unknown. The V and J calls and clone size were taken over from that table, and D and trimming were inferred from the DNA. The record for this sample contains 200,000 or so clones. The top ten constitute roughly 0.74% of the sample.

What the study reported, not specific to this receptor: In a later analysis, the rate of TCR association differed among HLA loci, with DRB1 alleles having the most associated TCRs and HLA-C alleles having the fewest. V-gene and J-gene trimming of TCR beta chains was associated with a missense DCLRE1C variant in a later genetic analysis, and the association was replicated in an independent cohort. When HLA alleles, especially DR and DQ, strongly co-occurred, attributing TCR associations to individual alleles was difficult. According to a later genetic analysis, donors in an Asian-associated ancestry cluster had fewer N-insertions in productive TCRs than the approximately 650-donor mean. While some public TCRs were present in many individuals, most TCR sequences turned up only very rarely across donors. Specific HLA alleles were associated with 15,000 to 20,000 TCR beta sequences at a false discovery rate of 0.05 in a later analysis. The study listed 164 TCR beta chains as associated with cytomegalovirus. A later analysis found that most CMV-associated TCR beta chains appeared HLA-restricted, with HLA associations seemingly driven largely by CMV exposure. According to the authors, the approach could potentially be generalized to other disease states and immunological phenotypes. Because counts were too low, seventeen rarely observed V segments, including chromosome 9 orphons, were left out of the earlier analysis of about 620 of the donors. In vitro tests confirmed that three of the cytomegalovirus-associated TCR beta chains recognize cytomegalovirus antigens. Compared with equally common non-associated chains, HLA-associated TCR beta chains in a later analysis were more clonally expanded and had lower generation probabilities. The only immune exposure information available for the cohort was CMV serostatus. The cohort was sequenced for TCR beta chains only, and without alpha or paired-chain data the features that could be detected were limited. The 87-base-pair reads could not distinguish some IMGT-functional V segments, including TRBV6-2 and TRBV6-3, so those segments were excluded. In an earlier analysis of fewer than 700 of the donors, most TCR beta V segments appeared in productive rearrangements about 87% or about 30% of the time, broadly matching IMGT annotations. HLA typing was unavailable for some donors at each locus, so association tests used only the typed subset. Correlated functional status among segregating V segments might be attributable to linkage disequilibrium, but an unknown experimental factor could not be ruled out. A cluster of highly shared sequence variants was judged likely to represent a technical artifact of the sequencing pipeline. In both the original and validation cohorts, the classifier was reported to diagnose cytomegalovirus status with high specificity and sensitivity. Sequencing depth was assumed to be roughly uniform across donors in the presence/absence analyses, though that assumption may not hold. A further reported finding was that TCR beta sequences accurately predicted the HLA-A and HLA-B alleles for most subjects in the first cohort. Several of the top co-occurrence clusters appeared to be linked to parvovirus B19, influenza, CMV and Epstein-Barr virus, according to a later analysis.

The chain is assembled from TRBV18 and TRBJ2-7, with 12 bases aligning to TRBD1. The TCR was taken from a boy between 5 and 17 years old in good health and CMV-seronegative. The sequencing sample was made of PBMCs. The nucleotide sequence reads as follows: TGTGCCAGCTCACGCCCGGGACAGGGGGCTTGGGAGCAGTACTTC. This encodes CASSRPGQGAWEQYF.